There are a few counts of the clone carrying this TCR beta chain. The antigen is unknown. Reverse transcription of all isolated RNA meant that expressed TCRB transcripts were sequenced. Regulatory, naive and central memory T cell samples averaged around 3.5 million reads. Measured with immunoSEQ multiplex PCR; TCRdb has only the in-frame clones, and not every one. The sample gives 500,000 to 850,000 clones, over 13% of which show up once; roughly 0.04% is in the top ten. This sample is part of a study of beta chain features in type 1 diabetes. General study results and limits: Junctions at VDJ sites from type 1 diabetes patients had fewer insertions and more deletions. TCRB CDR3s were moderately but significantly shorter in Type 1 diabetes patients in all four CD4+ subsets. A greater similarity of naive, central memory and Treg TCRB repertoires was seen among patients than among healthy donors. High TCR expression in some cells could lead to their over-representation in cDNA sequencing.

CDR3 size: 16 residues. CDR1 is SGHAT and CDR2 is FQNNGV in the germline V gene. V was trimmed by 4 bases and J by 2 bases, leaving 12 bases between them. The J gene is TRBJ2-6, the V gene TRBV11-2, with D possibly being TRBD2 (5 bases). The material sequenced was naive CD4+ T cells from blood. This sequence originates from a man aged 18 to 29 with type 1 diabetes. The CDR3 region has the DNA TGTGCCAGCAGCTACGAGCGGATGGCTGGGGCCAACGTCCTGACTTTC. Amino acid sequence: CASSYERMAGANVLTF.